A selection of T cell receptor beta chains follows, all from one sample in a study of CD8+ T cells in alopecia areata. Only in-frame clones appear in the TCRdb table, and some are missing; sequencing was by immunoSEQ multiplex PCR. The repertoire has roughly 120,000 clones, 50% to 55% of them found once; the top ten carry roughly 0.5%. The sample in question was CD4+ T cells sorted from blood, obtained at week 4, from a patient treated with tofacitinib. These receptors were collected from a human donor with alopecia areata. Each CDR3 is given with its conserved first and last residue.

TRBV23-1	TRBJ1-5	CASSLPAALDQPQHF
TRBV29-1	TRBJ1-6	CSVASTGAGPLHF
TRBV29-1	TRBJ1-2	CSVVPSGSKANYGYTF
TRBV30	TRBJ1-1	CAWSTLDRVNTEAFF
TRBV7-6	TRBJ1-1	CASSSTSDWEAFF
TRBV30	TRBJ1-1	CAWSVRRGSGVNTEAFF
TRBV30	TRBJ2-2	CAWGVAGELFF
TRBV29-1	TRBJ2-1	CSVLRWTDTNEQFF
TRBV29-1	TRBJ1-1	CSVSGLGTEAFF
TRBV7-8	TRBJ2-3	CASSFRTGGTDTQYF
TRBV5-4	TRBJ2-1	CASSLLILAGGPGYEQFF
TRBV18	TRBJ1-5	CASSPGLDQPQHF
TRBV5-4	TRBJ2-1	CASSLGGGSSYNEQFF
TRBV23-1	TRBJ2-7	CASKNEQYF
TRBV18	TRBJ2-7	CASSPIPGLNTYEQYF
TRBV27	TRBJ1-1	CATGGTVNTEAFF
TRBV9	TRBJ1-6	CASSASGSSYNSPLHF
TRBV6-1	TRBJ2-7	CASIPGTGGYEQYF
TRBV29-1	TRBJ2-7	CSVGQGAYEQYF
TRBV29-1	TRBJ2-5	CSVPTYRIPETQYF
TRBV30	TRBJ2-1	CAWSAAEQFF
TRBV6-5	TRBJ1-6	CASKGPHSPLHF
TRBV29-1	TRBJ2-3	CSVTGLTPQATQYF
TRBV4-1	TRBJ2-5	CASSQVGWPQETQYF